The present TCR beta chain was sequenced within a study of shared clonotypes between healthy human individuals. Clones were read by immunoSEQ multiplex PCR, and TCRdb kept only the in-frame ones, dropping some. The sample includes roughly 700,000 clones, roughly 70% of them seen just once. The CDR3 is made up of 16 amino acids. Germline values: CDR1 SGHVS, CDR2 FQNEAQ. Trimming left V 2 bases short and J 0 bases short, with 13 bases between. A remark on this clone: What it binds is not known.

The study's findings and limits: Among the subsets, naive ones generally showed larger estimated richness than memory ones. Generation probabilities of non-shared clonotypes were lower (relative to those shared by all four donors).

Study donors comprised healthy, HIV-negative adults devoid of recent acute infection or vaccination. The chain recombines TRBV7-8 with TRBJ1-1; D may be TRBD1 (6 bases). The clonotype originates from a woman aged 30 to 39 in good health. The sequencing input was memory CD4+ T cells sorted from blood. Subset defined: CD45RA-negative fraction. This CDR3 reads CASSLHRGAMNTEAFF. The CDR3 DNA is TGTGCCAGCAGCTTACATCGGGGGGCGATGAACACTGAAGCTTTCTTT. The variable domain in full, completed from reference TRBV7-8 and TRBJ1-1, reads GAGVSQSPRYKVAKRGQDVALRCDPISGHVSLFWYQQALGQGPEFLTYFQNEAQLDKSGLPSDRFFAERPEGSVSTLKIQRTQQEDSAVYLCASSLHRGAMNTEAFFGQGTRLTVV.